Following are 22 T cell receptor beta chains from one sample sequenced in a study of OX40 agonist ivuxolimab in advanced cancers. Sequencing was performed with immunoSEQ multiplex PCR; in TCRdb, only in-frame clones are kept and a portion is missing. The profile shows roughly 40,000 clones, approximately 86% of them singletons. The source was CD4+ or CD8+ T cells sorted from blood, collected in a trial of the OX40 agonist ivuxolimab. The receptors here all came from an adult with an advanced solid tumor such as melanoma, head and neck, liver or kidney cancer.

The chain couples TRBV6-5 to TRBJ1-1, with unresolved D. V lost 5 bases to trimming and J lost 12 bases, with 16 bases between them. This CDR3 has 12 amino acids. The germline V gene encodes CDR1 MNHEY and CDR2 SVGAGI. The CDR3 loop reads CASSTTQKRTFF. The CDR3 region has the DNA TGTGCCAGCAGTACGACTCAAAAGAGGACTTTCTTT.

The rearrangement links TRBV7-2 to TRBJ2-2, with 8 bases matching TRBD1. After removal of 5 bases from V and 7 bases from J, the junction contained 9 bases not matched to a gene. The CDR3 has 15 residues. The germline V gene has CDR1 SGHTA and CDR2 FQGNSA. The chain's CDR3 is CASSPSGGQVGELFF. The CDR3 DNA follows: TGTGCCAGCAGCCCGTCAGGGGGCCAGGTCGGGGAGCTGTTTTTT.

The chain links TRBV6-1 to TRBJ2-1, with D tentatively TRBD1 (5 bases). V was pared by 2 bases and J by 1 base, with 9 bases between. The germline V gene encodes CDR1 MNHNS and CDR2 SASEGT. This CDR3 contains 15 residues. The CDR3 nucleotides are TGTGCCAGCAGTGAACAGGACATATCCTACAATGAGCAGTTCTTC. As protein: CASSEQDISYNEQFF.

The rearrangement links TRBV7-2 to TRBJ2-2; 10 nucleotides agree with TRBD2. Germline CDR1 SGHTA, CDR2 FQGNSA. Trimming removed 2 bases from V and 2 bases from J; junction bases left unmatched: 5. This CDR3 has 17 amino acids. This CDR3 is CASSLTSGGANTGELFF. DNA for the CDR3: TGTGCCAGCAGCTTAACCAGCGGGGGGGCCAACACCGGGGAGCTGTTTTTT.

The chain combines TRBV6-1 with TRBJ2-6, with a possible D match to TRBD2 (5 bases). CDR1 is MNHNS and CDR2 is SASEGT in the germline V gene. Trimming cost V 6 bases and J 1 base, with 10 bases left between them. The CDR3 extends over 15 amino acids. The CDR3 is CASRDGGSGANVLTF. The CDR3 DNA reads TGTGCCAGCAGAGACGGAGGTTCTGGGGCCAACGTCCTGACTTTC.

V and J are TRBV11-1 and TRBJ2-3; D is unresolved. CDR3 length: 14 amino acids. The germline V gene has CDR1 SGHAT and CDR2 FQDESV (reference sequence). Between the trimmed V and J ends, which lost 8 bases and 0 bases, there was a span of 12 bases. Here the CDR3 reads CASCRTASTDTQYF. CDR3 in DNA: TGTGCCAGCTGCCGGACGGCTAGCACAGATACGCAGTATTTT.

This clone has a single count. V gene TRBV7-9 combines with J gene TRBJ1-6, with D possibly being TRBD1 (6 bases). Trimming left V 0 bases short and J 3 bases short, with 9 bases between. This CDR3 has 16 residues. CDR1 is SEHNR and CDR2 is FQNEAQ in the germline V gene (reference sequence). This CDR3 is CASSLAQGFYNSPLHF. Here the CDR3 DNA reads TGTGCCAGCAGCTTAGCGCAGGGGTTCTATAATTCACCCCTCCACTTT.

The chain is built from TRBV6-6 and TRBJ1-2; D might be TRBD1 (5 bases). The CDR3 extends over 11 amino acids. Per germline, CDR1 MNHNY and CDR2 SVGAGI (reference sequence). V lost 6 bases and J lost 8, with 10 bases in between. The CDR3, as DNA: TGTGCCAGCAGCTCAGGGTACGGCTACACCTTC. Protein product: CASSSGYGYTF.

The chain carries TRBV7-2 and TRBJ1-2; a weak D match, TRBD1 (5 bases). Trimming removed 0 bases from V and 7 bases from J, with 15 bases in between. CDR3 length: 15 amino acids. Germline V gene sequence: CDR1 SGHTA, CDR2 FQGNSA. The CDR3 spells CASSLAPTEGFGYTF. The DNA for the CDR3 is TGTGCCAGCAGCTTAGCTCCAACAGAGGGGTTTGGCTACACCTTC.

The CDR3 protein is CASSQDPRDVVYGYTF. The CDR3 bases are TGCGCCAGCAGCCAAGATCCAAGGGACGTCGTCTATGGCTACACCTTC. This chain links TRBV4-3 with TRBJ1-2, with a possible D match to TRBD1 (5 bases). Germline CDR1 reads LGHNA; CDR2 reads YSLEER. The length of the CDR3 is 16 residues. V lost 0 bases and J lost 4, with 15 bases in between.

The V call is TRBV7-2, the J call TRBJ1-1; the D gene is possibly TRBD1 (6 bases). V was trimmed by 5 bases and J by 0 bases, leaving 10 bases between them. The CDR3 totals 14 residues. Germline V gives CDR1 SGHTA, CDR2 FQGNSA. CDR3 sequence: CASSPRTVNTEAFF. As DNA, the CDR3 is TGTGCCAGCAGCCCGCGGACAGTGAACACTGAAGCTTTCTTT.

This sequence joins TRBV7-2 and TRBJ1-2; TRBD1 aligns across 9 bases. The CDR3 runs to 14 residues. The V segment lost 3 bases and the J segment 8 bases; nucleotides outside the gene matches: 7. CDR1 is SGHTA, CDR2 FQGNSA, per germline. The CDR3 is CASSFDGTGLGYTF. CDR3 DNA sequence: TGTGCCAGCAGCTTTGATGGGACAGGGCTGGGCTACACCTTC. Looking up the rest from reference TRBV7-2 and TRBJ1-2 gives the full variable domain: GAGVSQSPSNKVTEKGKDVELRCDPISGHTALYWYRQSLGQGLEFLIYFQGNSAPDKSGLPSDRFSAERTGGSVSTLTIQRTQQEDSAVYLCASSFDGTGLGYTFGSGTRLTVV.

V gene TRBV10-1 combines with J gene TRBJ2-2; D may be TRBD2 (5 bases). Between the trimmed V and J ends, which lost 7 bases and 6 bases, there was a span of 12 bases. The CDR3 is 13 residues long. Looked up from germline, CDR1 is WNHNN and CDR2 is SYGVQD (reference sequence). CDR3 in amino acids: CASTRAGAGELFF. The DNA of the CDR3 is TGCGCCAGCACTAGGGCCGGGGCCGGGGAGCTGTTTTTT.

This chain joins TRBV21-1 and TRBJ1-5; TRBD1 is the table's D call, not checked against the DNA. TRBV21-1 is a recognized pseudogene. This CDR3 has 14 amino acids. In DNA, the CDR3 is TGTGCCAGCGGGACAGGGGTTAGGAATCAGCCCCAGCATTTT. Translated, it gives CASGTGVRNQPQHF.

The V gene is TRBV4-2, the J gene TRBJ2-7; 7 bases align to TRBD2. V trimming: 4 bases; J trimming: 7 bases; junction bases outside the gene matches: 19. The CDR3 is 17 residues long. Germline loops: CDR1 LGHNA, CDR2 YNFKEQ. This CDR3 is CASSRELSGGSVREQYF. As DNA, the CDR3 is TGTGCCAGCAGCCGTGAACTATCGGGGGGTAGTGTTAGGGAGCAGTACTTC.

The gene calls are TRBV5-4 and TRBJ2-1; D tentatively reads TRBD1 or TRBD2 (6 bases each). Germline CDR1 and CDR2: SGHNT and YYREEE (reference sequence). There are 15 residues in the CDR3. V was pared by 6 bases and J by 3 bases, with 16 bases between. CDR3: CASNSGAGDYNEQFF. The DNA for the CDR3 is TGTGCCAGCAATTCGGGGGCCGGAGACTACAATGAGCAGTTCTTC.

The rearrangement joins TRBV25-1 to TRBJ1-5, with 8 bases lining up with TRBD1. CDR1 and CDR2 (germline): MGHDK, SYGVNS. The CDR3 is made up of 13 amino acids. Germline trimming cut 6 bases from V and 6 bases from J; bases unmatched to any gene: 4. CDR3 sequence (DNA): TGTGCCAGCAGAGGACAGGGAAGTCAGCCCCAGCATTTT. Its protein is CASRGQGSQPQHF.

This chain links TRBV4-3 with TRBJ2-1, with 11 bases identical to TRBD2. The V segment lost 3 bases and the J segment 10 bases; nucleotides outside the gene matches: 11. Germline V lookup: CDR1 LGHNA, CDR2 YSLEER. The CDR3 is 16 residues long. The CDR3 DNA reads TGCGCCAGCAGCCAGTATAATAGCGGGGGGGCGAGGGAGCAGTTCTTC. Its protein is CASSQYNSGGAREQFF.

The chain is built from TRBV7-2 and TRBJ2-7; TRBD2 aligns across 12 bases. The CDR3 totals 16 residues. Germline-derived CDR1 and CDR2 are SGHTA and FQGNSA. V lost 6 bases to trimming and J lost 3 bases; unmatched junction nucleotides: 9. This chain's CDR3 is CASSWTSGTLNYEQYF. As DNA, the CDR3 is TGTGCCAGCAGTTGGACTAGCGGGACTCTGAACTACGAGCAGTACTTC.

The chain combines TRBV4-3 with TRBJ1-4; 8 bases align to TRBD1. The CDR3 runs to 15 residues. V was clipped by 4 bases and J by 10 bases; unmatched bases: 11. Per the germline V gene, CDR1 is LGHNA and CDR2 is YSLEER. The chain's CDR3 is CASSLLDRAGGKLFF. The CDR3 DNA is TGCGCCAGCAGCCTCTTGGACAGGGCCGGTGGAAAACTGTTTTTT.

The chain combines TRBV19 with TRBJ1-2; no reliable D call. The CDR3 is 14 amino acids. CDR1 is LNHDA, CDR2 SQIVND, per germline (reference sequence). V was trimmed by 7 bases and J by 6 bases, leaving 18 bases between them. CDR3 residues: CASTPAERRNGYTF. CDR3 coding DNA: TGTGCCAGTACCCCCGCGGAACGGCGGAATGGCTACACCTTC.

Turning to this clone: The conserved phenylalanine or tryptophan is not found at the CDR3 terminus, so this likely reflects a read error. No DNA is shown, since the ends of the CDR3 on it are uncertain; the CDR3 is the one TCRdb lists. The gene calls are TRBV4-3 and TRBJ1-1; whether TRBD1, the table's D call, matches the DNA was not checked. CDR1 is LGHNA and CDR2 is YSLEER in the germline V gene. The CDR3 adds up to 14 amino acids, both ends counted. The CDR3 protein is CASSPQRGTGRFFC.